This T cell receptor (beta chain) originates from a study of blood T cells in healthy people across ages. Per the germline V gene, CDR1 is SEHNR and CDR2 is FQNEAQ (reference sequence). This CDR3 has 18 residues. Trimming took 1 base from V and 6 from J; bases not matched to a gene: 11. Turning to this clonotype: Antigen unknown.

Total RNA, at least 6 micrograms per sample, came from PBMCs. Combining a sample-barcoded 5' primer with a J-beta primer mix, a second PCR ran for roughly 7 to 12 cycles. Every cDNA molecule carried a tag from a template-switch adaptor bearing 12 random nucleotides. TCRdb called the 5' RACE reads again in MiXCR, with one record for every CDR3 protein. The sample has around 280,000 distinct CDR3 sequences, roughly 26% seen once. Study-wide findings and caveats: Unsorted PBMCs prevented conclusive naive versus antigen-experienced comparison. Diversity of TCR beta correlated strongly with naive T cell percentage.

Specimen: blood. The TCR comes from a woman in her seventies in good health. The chain links TRBV7-9 to TRBJ1-5; 11 bases align to TRBD1. The CDR3 loop reads CASSLERTGGESVQPQHF. The CDR3 DNA reads TGTGCCAGCAGCTTAGAACGGACAGGGGGCGAGTCGGTTCAGCCCCAGCATTTT.